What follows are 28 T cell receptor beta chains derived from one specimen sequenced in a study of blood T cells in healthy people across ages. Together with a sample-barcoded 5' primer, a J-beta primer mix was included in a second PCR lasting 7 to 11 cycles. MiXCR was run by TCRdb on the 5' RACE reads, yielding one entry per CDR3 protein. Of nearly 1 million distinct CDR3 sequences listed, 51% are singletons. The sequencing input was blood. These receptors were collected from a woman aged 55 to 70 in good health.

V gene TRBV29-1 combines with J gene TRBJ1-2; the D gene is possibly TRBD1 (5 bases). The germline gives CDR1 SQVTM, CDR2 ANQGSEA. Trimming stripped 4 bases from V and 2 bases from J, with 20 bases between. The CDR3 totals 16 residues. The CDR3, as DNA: TGCAGCGTTGCTCCCCTTCGGACACATAAGAACTATGGCTACACCTTC. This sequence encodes CSVAPLRTHKNYGYTF.

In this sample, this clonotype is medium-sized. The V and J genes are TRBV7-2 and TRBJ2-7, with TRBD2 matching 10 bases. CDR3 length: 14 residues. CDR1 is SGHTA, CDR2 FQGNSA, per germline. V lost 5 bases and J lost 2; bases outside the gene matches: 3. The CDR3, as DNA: TGTGCCAGCAGCGCACTAGCGGGAACCTACGAGCAGTACTTC. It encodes CASSALAGTYEQYF.

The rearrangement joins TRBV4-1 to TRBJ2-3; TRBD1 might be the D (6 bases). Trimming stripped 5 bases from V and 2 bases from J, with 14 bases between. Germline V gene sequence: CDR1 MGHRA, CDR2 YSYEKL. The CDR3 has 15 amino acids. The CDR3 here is CASSYGTPYTDTQYF. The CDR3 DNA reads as TGCGCCAGCAGCTACGGGACACCTTACACAGATACGCAGTATTTT.

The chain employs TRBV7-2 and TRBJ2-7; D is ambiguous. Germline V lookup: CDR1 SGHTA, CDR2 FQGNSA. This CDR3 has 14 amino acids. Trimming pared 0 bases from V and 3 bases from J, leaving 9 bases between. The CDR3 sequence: CASSLAGFDYEQYF. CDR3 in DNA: TGTGCCAGCAGCTTAGCGGGATTCGACTACGAGCAGTACTTC.

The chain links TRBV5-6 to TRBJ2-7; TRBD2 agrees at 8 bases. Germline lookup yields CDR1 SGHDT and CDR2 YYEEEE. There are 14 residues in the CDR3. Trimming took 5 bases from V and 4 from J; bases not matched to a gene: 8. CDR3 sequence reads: CASRLSGDRYEQYF. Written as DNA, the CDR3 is TGTGCCAGCAGGCTTAGCGGGGACCGATACGAGCAGTACTTC. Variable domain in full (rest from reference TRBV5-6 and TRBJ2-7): DAGVTQSPTHLIKTRGQQVTLRCSPKSGHDTVSWYQQALGQGPQFIFQYYEEEERQRGNFPDRFSGHQFPNYSSELNVNALLLGDSALYLCASRLSGDRYEQYFGPGTRLTVT.

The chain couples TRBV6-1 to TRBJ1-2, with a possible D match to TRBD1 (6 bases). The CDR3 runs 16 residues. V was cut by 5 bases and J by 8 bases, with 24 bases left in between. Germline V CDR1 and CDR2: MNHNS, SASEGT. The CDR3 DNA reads TGTGCCAGCAGTTCACGATTGACAGGCCCTCCGTACGGCTACACCTTC. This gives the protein CASSSRLTGPPYGYTF.

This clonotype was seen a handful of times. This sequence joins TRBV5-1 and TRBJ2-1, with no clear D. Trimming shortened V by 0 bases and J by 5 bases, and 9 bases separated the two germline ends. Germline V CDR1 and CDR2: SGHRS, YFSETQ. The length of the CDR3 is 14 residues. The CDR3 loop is CASSLAQGNNEQFF. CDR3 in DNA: TGCGCCAGCAGCTTGGCCCAAGGCAACAATGAGCAGTTCTTC. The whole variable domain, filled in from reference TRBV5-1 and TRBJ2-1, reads KAGVTQTPRYLIKTRGQQVTLSCSPISGHRSVSWYQQTPGQGLQFLFEYFSETQRNKGNFPGRFSGRQFSNSRSEMNVSTLELGDSALYLCASSLAQGNNEQFFGPGTRLTVL.

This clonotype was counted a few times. CDR3 in DNA: TGTGCCAGCAGCTTTGACAGGGCAGTAAATGAAAAACTGTTTTTT. This gives the protein CASSFDRAVNEKLFF. The chain combines TRBV7-2 with TRBJ1-4; 7 positions match TRBD1. The V and J ends lost 3 bases and 5 bases, in that order; junction bases with no gene match: 6. Germline CDR1 reads SGHTA; CDR2 reads FQGNSA. The CDR3 has 15 amino acids. Complete variable domain (other parts from reference TRBV7-2 and TRBJ1-4): GAGVSQSPSNKVTEKGKDVELRCDPISGHTALYWYRQSLGQGLEFLIYFQGNSAPDKSGLPSDRFSAERTGGSVSTLTIQRTQQEDSAVYLCASSFDRAVNEKLFFGSGTQLSVL.

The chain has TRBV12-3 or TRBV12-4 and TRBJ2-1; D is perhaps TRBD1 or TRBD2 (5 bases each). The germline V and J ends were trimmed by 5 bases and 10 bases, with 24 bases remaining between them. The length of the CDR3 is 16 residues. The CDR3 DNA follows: TGTGCCAGCAGTGAAACCGGGACGGGAAAGGCATGGGAGCAGTTCTTC. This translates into CASSETGTGKAWEQFF.

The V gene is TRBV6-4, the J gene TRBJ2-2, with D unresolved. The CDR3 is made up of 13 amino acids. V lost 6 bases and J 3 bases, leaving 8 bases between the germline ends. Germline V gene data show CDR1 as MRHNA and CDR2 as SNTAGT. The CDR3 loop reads CASSPDHTGELFF. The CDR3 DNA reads TGTGCCAGCAGCCCCGATCACACCGGGGAGCTGTTTTTT.

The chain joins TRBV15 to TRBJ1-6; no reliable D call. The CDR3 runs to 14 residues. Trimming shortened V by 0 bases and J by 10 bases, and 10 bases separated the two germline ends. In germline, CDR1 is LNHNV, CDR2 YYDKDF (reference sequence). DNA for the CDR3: TGTGCCACCAGCAGAGATCTGTCCGCGTCACCCCTCCACTTT. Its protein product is CATSRDLSASPLHF.

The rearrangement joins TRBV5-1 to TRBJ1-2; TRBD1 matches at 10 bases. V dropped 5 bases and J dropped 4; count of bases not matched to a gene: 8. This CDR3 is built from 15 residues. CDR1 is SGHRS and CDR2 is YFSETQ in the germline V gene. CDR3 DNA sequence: TGCGCCAGCAGTTCTGGACAGGGGGGAATCTATGGCTACACCTTC. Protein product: CASSSGQGGIYGYTF.

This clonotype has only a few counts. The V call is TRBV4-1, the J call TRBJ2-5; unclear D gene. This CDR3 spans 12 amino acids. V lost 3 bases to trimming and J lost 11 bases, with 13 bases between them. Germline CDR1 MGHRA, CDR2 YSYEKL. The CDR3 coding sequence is TGCGCCAGCAGCCAGCCACCCAATGAGCAGTACTTC. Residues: CASSQPPNEQYF.

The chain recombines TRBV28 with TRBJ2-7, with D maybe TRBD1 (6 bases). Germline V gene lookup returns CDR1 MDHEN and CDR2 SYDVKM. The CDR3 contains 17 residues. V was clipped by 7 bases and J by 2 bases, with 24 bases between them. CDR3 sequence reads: CASNNIRQALNTYEQYF. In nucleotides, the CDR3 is TGTGCCAGCAATAATATTCGACAGGCCCTTAACACCTACGAGCAGTACTTC.

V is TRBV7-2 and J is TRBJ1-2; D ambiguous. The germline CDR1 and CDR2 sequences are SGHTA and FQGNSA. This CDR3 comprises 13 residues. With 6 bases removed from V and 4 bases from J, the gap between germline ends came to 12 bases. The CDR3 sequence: CASRGSNGYGYTF. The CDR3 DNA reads TGTGCCAGCAGGGGATCCAACGGCTATGGCTACACCTTC.

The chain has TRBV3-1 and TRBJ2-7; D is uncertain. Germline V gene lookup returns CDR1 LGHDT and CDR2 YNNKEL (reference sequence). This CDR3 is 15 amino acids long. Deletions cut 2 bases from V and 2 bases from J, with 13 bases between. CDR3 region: CASSQRLTVTYEQYF. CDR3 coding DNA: TGTGCCAGCAGCCAACGCCTAACAGTAACCTACGAGCAGTACTTC.

The CDR3 loop reads CASSSPGLAGGFDTQYF. CDR3 DNA: TGTGCCAGCAGCTCACCGGGACTAGCGGGAGGGTTTGATACGCAGTATTTT. The gene calls are TRBV7-8 and TRBJ2-3, with 16 positions matching TRBD2. The length of the CDR3 is 17 residues. CDR1 and CDR2 from the germline V gene are SGHVS and FQNEAQ. Trimming took 4 bases from V and 6 from J; bases not matched to a gene: 7.

CDR3 protein: CASSLRSTAAYNEQFF. In DNA form, the CDR3 reads TGTGCCAGCAGCTTAAGATCGACTGCCGCCTACAATGAGCAGTTCTTC. This chain uses TRBV7-2 with TRBJ2-1; D is undetermined. V was clipped by 2 bases and J by 2 bases, with 13 bases between them. Germline V CDR1 and CDR2: SGHTA, FQGNSA. This CDR3 comprises 16 residues. The entire variable domain, with the rest obtained from reference TRBV7-2 and TRBJ2-1, is as follows: GAGVSQSPSNKVTEKGKDVELRCDPISGHTALYWYRQSLGQGLEFLIYFQGNSAPDKSGLPSDRFSAERTGGSVSTLTIQRTQQEDSAVYLCASSLRSTAAYNEQFFGPGTRLTVL.

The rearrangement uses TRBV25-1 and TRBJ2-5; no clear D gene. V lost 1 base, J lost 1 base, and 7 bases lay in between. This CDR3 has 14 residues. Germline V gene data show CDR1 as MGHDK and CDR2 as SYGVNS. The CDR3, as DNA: TGTGCCAGCAGTGAATTTGGGCTCCAAGAGACCCAGTACTTC. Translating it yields CASSEFGLQETQYF.

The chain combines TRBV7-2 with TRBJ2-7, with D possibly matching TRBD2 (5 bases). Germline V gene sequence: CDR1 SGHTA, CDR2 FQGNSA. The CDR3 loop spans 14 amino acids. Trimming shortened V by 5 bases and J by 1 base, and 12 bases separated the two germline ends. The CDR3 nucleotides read TGTGCCAGCAGCCCCTGGAGCGGATCCTACGAGCAGTACTTC. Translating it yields CASSPWSGSYEQYF.

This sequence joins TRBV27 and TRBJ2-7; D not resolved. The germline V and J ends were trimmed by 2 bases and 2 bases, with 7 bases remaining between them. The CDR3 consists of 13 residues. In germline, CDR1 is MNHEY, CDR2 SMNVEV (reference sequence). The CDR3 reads CASSLNGPYEQYF. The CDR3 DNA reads TGTGCCAGCAGTTTAAACGGACCCTACGAGCAGTACTTC.

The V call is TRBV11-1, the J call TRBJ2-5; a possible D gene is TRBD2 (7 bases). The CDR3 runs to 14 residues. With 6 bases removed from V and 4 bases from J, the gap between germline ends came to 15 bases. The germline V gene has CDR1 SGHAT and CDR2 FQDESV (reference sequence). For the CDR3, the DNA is TGTGCCAGCAGACCAAGGGGGGGCCGAGAGACCCAGTACTTC. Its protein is CASRPRGGRETQYF.

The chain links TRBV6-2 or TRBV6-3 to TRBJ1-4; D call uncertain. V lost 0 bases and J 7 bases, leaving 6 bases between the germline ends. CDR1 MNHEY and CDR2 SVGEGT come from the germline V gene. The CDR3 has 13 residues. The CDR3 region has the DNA TGTGCCAGCAGTTACTCGAACCCTGAAAAACTGTTTTTT. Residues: CASSYSNPEKLFF.

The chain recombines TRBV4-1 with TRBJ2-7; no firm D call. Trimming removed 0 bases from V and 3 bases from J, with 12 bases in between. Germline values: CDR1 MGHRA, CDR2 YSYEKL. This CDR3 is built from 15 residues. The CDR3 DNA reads TGCGCCAGCAGCCAAGAAGACCGTTGGCACTACGAGCAGTACTTC. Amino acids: CASSQEDRWHYEQYF.

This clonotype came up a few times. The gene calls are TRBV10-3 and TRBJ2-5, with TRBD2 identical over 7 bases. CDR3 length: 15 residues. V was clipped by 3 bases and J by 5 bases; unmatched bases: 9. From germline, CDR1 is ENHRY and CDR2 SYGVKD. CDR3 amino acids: CAISEWAGEGETQYF. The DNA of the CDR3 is TGTGCCATCAGTGAATGGGCGGGAGAGGGGGAGACCCAGTACTTC.

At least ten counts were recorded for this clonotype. In DNA, the CDR3 is TGTGCCAGCAGTTACGGTGGGGGACAAGAGACCCAGTACTTC. As protein: CASSYGGGQETQYF. V usage is TRBV6-6 and J usage is TRBJ2-5, with D tentatively TRBD1 or TRBD2 (5 bases each). The CDR3 totals 14 residues. The germline CDR1 and CDR2 sequences are MNHNY and SVGAGI (reference sequence). V lost 2 bases to trimming and J lost 2 bases, with 9 bases between them.

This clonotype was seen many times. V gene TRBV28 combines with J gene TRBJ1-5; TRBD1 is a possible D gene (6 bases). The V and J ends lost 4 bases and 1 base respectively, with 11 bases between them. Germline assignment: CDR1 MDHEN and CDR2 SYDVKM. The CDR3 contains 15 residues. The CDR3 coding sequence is TGTGCCAGCAGTTGGGGGGGGCAAAGCAATCAGCCCCAGCATTTT. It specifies CASSWGGQSNQPQHF.

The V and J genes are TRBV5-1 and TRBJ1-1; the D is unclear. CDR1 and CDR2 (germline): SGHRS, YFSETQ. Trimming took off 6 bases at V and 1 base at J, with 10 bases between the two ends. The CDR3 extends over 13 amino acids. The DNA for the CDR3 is TGCGCCAGCAAATACTCAGGGAACACTGAAGCTTTCTTT. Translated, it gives CASKYSGNTEAFF. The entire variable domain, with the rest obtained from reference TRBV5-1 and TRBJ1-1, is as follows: KAGVTQTPRYLIKTRGQQVTLSCSPISGHRSVSWYQQTPGQGLQFLFEYFSETQRNKGNFPGRFSGRQFSNSRSEMNVSTLELGDSALYLCASKYSGNTEAFFGQGTRLTVV.